This T cell receptor beta chain was recorded in a study of shared clonotypes between healthy human individuals. Study background: There were three CD4 naive, three CD4 memory, two CD8 naive and one CD8 memory plates per donor. Broader study findings: The researchers took only blood, and tissue repertoires probably look different. Relative to memory subsets, naive subsets generally showed larger estimated richness. For sorted subsets, rarefaction showed incomplete sequencing despite large depth.

This clone was counted only a few times. The antigen is unknown. TCRdb's table, derived via immunoSEQ multiplex PCR, lists solely in-frame clones and lacks some. The sample has around 720,000 clones, around three quarters seen once. Per germline, CDR1 MNHEY and CDR2 SVGAGI. There are 15 residues in the CDR3. The ends were cut back, 2 bases at V and 4 bases at J, with 13 bases in the middle. Sequencing was carried out using memory CD4+ T cells sorted from blood. This sample's subset: CD45RA-negative fraction. This receptor was identified in a woman under 40 in good health. The chain is built from TRBV6-5 and TRBJ2-3; D gene ambiguous. CDR3 bases: TGTGCCAGCAGTTACGGTGGGGTCAACGCAGATACGCAGTATTTT. Amino acid sequence: CASSYGGVNADTQYF.